This T cell receptor beta chain was captured in a study of blood T cell repertoires in COVID-19. Overall study context: In each case, the material was cDNA or gDNA derived from T cells, B-cell-depleted T cells, or PBMCs.

The ends were cut back, 7 bases at V and 4 bases at J, with 15 bases in the middle. CDR1 SGHDT and CDR2 YYEEEE come from the germline V gene. The CDR3 has 13 amino acids. In the original workflow: Reference gene primer amplification in the assay estimated nucleated cell counts. Clones were sequenced by immunoSEQ multiplex PCR, and TCRdb holds only the in-frame ones, with some missing. That table is the source of V, J and clone size, and D and trimming were worked out from the DNA. This table has around 65,000 clones, approximately 80% appearing once. The gene calls are TRBV5-6 and TRBJ2-7; a possible D gene is TRBD2 (7 bases). The sequencing input was peripheral blood. The receptor was derived from a man aged 55 to 69 with acute or convalescent COVID-19. CDR3 sequence (DNA): TGTGCCAGCTCCGAGGGGGGGCTTTACGAGCAGTACTTC. This codes for CASSEGGLYEQYF.